This is a list of T cell receptor beta chains from one sample in a study of blood T cell repertoires in COVID-19. Sequencing was performed with immunoSEQ multiplex PCR; in TCRdb, only in-frame clones are kept and a portion is missing. The sample lists roughly 250,000 clones, about nine tenths seen once, with 9.5% to 15% in the top ten. Sequenced: peripheral blood. Receptors originate from a woman in her thirties with COVID-19, enrolled during active disease. Each CDR3 is given with its conserved first and last residue. D genes are given only for firm matches. Clone size is stated in some rows and not others, as once, few, many or a class when expanded.

CDR3nt: TGTGCCAGTAGTATAGGGGGGACAGGCACCGATAGCAATCAGCCCCAGCATTTT
CDR3aa: CASSIGGTGTDSNQPQHF
len: 18
j_gene: TRBJ1-5
abundance: once
v_gene: TRBV19
d_gene: TRBD1

CDR3nt: TGTGCCAGCAGCCTGGGGACTAGAGGCGAGCAGTACTTC
CDR3aa: CASSLGTRGEQYF
len: 13
j_gene: TRBJ2-7
abundance: -
v_gene: TRBV3-1/TRBV3-2
d_gene: TRBD2

CDR3nt: TGCGCCAGCAGCCAAGTTCCGAGGGTGAATTCACCCCTCCACTTT
CDR3aa: CASSQVPRVNSPLHF
len: 15
j_gene: TRBJ1-6
abundance: -
v_gene: TRBV4-1
d_gene: -

CDR3nt: TGTGCCAGCAGCCCTTCCCACGACAGGGCAAACGAGCAGTACTTC
CDR3aa: CASSPSHDRANEQYF
len: 15
j_gene: TRBJ2-7
abundance: -
v_gene: TRBV11-3
d_gene: TRBD1

CDR3nt: TGTGCCAGCACCTTAGCCCCCCTAGACTACGAGCAGTACTTC
CDR3aa: CASTLAPLDYEQYF
len: 14
j_gene: TRBJ2-7
abundance: -
v_gene: TRBV6-5
d_gene: -

CDR3nt: TGTGCCAGCAGTTATCGCACCTGGTCAGGGGTTAATGGCTACACCTTC
CDR3aa: CASSYRTWSGVNGYTF
len: 16
j_gene: TRBJ1-2
abundance: -
v_gene: TRBV6-9
d_gene: -

CDR3nt: TGTGCCAGCAGGGACAGCGCCTACGAGCAGTACTTC
CDR3aa: CASRDSAYEQYF
len: 12
j_gene: TRBJ2-7
abundance: few
v_gene: TRBV2
d_gene: -

CDR3nt: TGTGCCAGCAGCTTGGGCGGGGGGGACAATGAGCAGTTCTTC
CDR3aa: CASSLGGGDNEQFF
len: 14
j_gene: TRBJ2-1
abundance: -
v_gene: TRBV11-2
d_gene: TRBD2

CDR3nt: TGTGCCAGCGGCCGGGGGGAGGAAAAGCCTGTAGCTTTCTTT
CDR3aa: CASGRGEEKPVAFF
len: 14
j_gene: TRBJ1-1
abundance: once
v_gene: TRBV2
d_gene: -

CDR3nt: TGTGCCTGGAGTGGGGCCCCCTCCTACGAGCAGTACTTC
CDR3aa: CAWSGAPSYEQYF
len: 13
j_gene: TRBJ2-7
abundance: -
v_gene: TRBV30
d_gene: -

CDR3nt: TGTGCCAGCAGTTACTCAAGAGCTGAAAACATTCAGTACTTC
CDR3aa: CASSYSRAENIQYF
len: 14
j_gene: TRBJ2-4
abundance: -
v_gene: TRBV6-5
d_gene: -

CDR3nt: TGCAGCGTAGCGGGACTAGCGGAGTACAATGAGCAGTTCTTC
CDR3aa: CSVAGLAEYNEQFF
len: 14
j_gene: TRBJ2-1
abundance: -
v_gene: TRBV29-1
d_gene: TRBD2

CDR3nt: TGTGCCAGCAGCTGGAGGGCAGTCGCTTATGGCTACACCTTC
CDR3aa: CASSWRAVAYGYTF
len: 14
j_gene: TRBJ1-2
abundance: -
v_gene: TRBV3-1/TRBV3-2
d_gene: -

CDR3nt: TGTGCCAGCAGTCCCCCGGGACAAGCCAAAAACATTCAGTACTTC
CDR3aa: CASSPPGQAKNIQYF
len: 15
j_gene: TRBJ2-4
abundance: -
v_gene: TRBV28
d_gene: -

CDR3nt: TGTGCCAGCAGCTTAGGACGGGTCTACGAGCAGTACTTC
CDR3aa: CASSLGRVYEQYF
len: 13
j_gene: TRBJ2-7
abundance: -
v_gene: TRBV7-2
d_gene: -

CDR3nt: TGTGCCAGCAGTACTCCTTTTCCTTCGTCCTACGAGCAGTACTTC
CDR3aa: CASSTPFPSSYEQYF
len: 15
j_gene: TRBJ2-7
abundance: -
v_gene: TRBV2
d_gene: -

CDR3nt: TGTGCCAGCAGCCCGCGACTAGCGGGGGTCGCGTGGACCCAGTACTTC
CDR3aa: CASSPRLAGVAWTQYF
len: 16
j_gene: TRBJ2-5
abundance: -
v_gene: TRBV7-9
d_gene: TRBD2

CDR3nt: TGTGCCTGGAGGCCCTTAGGGAGCTCTGGAAACACCATATATTTT
CDR3aa: CAWRPLGSSGNTIYF
len: 15
j_gene: TRBJ1-3
abundance: -
v_gene: TRBV30
d_gene: -

CDR3nt: TGTGCCTGGAGGGGACGGGACAGTCCGCAGCCCCAGCATTTT
CDR3aa: CAWRGRDSPQPQHF
len: 14
j_gene: TRBJ1-5
abundance: -
v_gene: TRBV30
d_gene: TRBD1

CDR3nt: TGTGCCAGAGGGACCCCCGTGGGACAGATCTTGAAAGAGACCCAGTACTTC
CDR3aa: CARGTPVGQILKETQYF
len: 17
j_gene: TRBJ2-5
abundance: -
v_gene: TRBV2
d_gene: TRBD1

CDR3nt: TGTGCCAGCAGCCAAGATTTTTTCGGGCTAGCGGGGCACAATGAGCAGTTCTTC
CDR3aa: CASSQDFFGLAGHNEQFF
len: 18
j_gene: TRBJ2-1
abundance: -
v_gene: TRBV4-2
d_gene: TRBD2

CDR3nt: TGTGCCAGCAGCTTAAACAGGGGGATGGGAGAGCAGTACTTC
CDR3aa: CASSLNRGMGEQYF
len: 14
j_gene: TRBJ2-7
abundance: -
v_gene: TRBV13
d_gene: TRBD1

CDR3nt: TGTGCCAGCAGTTTAGTACCAAGCGTGGAGACCCAGTACTTC
CDR3aa: CASSLVPSVETQYF
len: 14
j_gene: TRBJ2-5
abundance: -
v_gene: TRBV28
d_gene: -

CDR3nt: TGTGCCAGCAGTGAGGGACTAGCGGGGTCCTACAATGAGCAGTTCTTC
CDR3aa: CASSEGLAGSYNEQFF
len: 16
j_gene: TRBJ2-1
abundance: once
v_gene: TRBV2
d_gene: TRBD2

CDR3nt: TGTGCCGCGGGGGCCTCGAGAGCCGGGGAGCTGTTTTTT
CDR3aa: CAAGASRAGELFF
len: 13
j_gene: TRBJ2-2
abundance: -
v_gene: TRBV7-8
d_gene: -

CDR3nt: TGTGCCAGCAGCTTAAGGGGAAGCAATTCACCCCTCCACTTT
CDR3aa: CASSLRGSNSPLHF
len: 14
j_gene: TRBJ1-6
abundance: few
v_gene: TRBV7-6
d_gene: -

CDR3nt: TGTGCCAGCAGCCGATCTGGCGTTAGCGGGGGGTACCAAGAGACCCAGTACTTC
CDR3aa: CASSRSGVSGGYQETQYF
len: 18
j_gene: TRBJ2-5
abundance: once
v_gene: TRBV27
d_gene: TRBD2